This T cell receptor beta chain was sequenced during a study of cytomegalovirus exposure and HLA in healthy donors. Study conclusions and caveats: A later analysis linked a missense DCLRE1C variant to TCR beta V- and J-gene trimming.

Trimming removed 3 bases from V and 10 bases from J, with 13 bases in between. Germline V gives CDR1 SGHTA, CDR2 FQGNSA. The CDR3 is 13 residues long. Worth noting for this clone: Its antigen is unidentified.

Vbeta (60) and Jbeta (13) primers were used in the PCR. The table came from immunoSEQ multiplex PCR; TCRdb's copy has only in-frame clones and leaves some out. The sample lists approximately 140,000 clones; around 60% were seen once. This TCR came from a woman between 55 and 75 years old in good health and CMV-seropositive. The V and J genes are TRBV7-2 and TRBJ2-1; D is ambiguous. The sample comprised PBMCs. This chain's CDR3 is CASSFLGRGEQFF. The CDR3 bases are TGTGCCAGCAGCTTCTTGGGTCGAGGAGAGCAGTTCTTC.